The TCR beta chain described here comes from a study of response to subunit inactivated influenza vaccine. Study results and limitations: With each seasonal influenza vaccination, the authors suggested, few new T cells are recruited.

Regarding this clonotype: The antigen is unknown.

TCRdb recomputed calls from the RT-PCR reads with MiXCR, one row per CDR3 protein. The table has hundreds of thousands of distinct CDR3 sequences, approximately 15% seen once. Source: PBMCs from blood, taken approximately 12 days after vaccination. The sequence came from a man aged 45-60 years who received an inactivated influenza vaccine.

CDR3 bases: TGCGCCAGCAGCCGCGGGACTAGCGACAATGAGCAGTTCTTC. Its translation: CASSRGTSDNEQFF. The J gene is TRBJ2-1, the V gene TRBV5-1; 10 nucleotides align to TRBD2. The junction had 3 bases not matched to a gene; V was cut back by 4 bases and J by 5 bases. This CDR3 has 14 residues. From germline, CDR1 is SGHRS and CDR2 YFSETQ.